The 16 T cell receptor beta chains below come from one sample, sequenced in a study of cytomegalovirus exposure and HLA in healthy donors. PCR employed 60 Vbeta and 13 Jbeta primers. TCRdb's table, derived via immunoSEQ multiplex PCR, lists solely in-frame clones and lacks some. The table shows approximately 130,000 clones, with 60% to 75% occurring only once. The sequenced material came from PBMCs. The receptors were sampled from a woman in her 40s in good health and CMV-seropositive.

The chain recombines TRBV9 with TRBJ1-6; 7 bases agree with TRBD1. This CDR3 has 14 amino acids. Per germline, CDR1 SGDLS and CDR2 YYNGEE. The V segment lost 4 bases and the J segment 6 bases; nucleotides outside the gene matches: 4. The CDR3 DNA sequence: TGTGCCAGCAGCCCAGGGGGTTCTAATTCACCCCTCCACTTT. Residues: CASSPGGSNSPLHF. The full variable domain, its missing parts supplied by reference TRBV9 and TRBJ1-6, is DSGVTQTPKHLITATGQRVTLRCSPRSGDLSVYWYQQSLDQGLQFLIQYYNGEERAKGNILERFSAQQFPDLHSELNLSSLELGDSALYFCASSPGGSNSPLHFGNGTRLTVT.

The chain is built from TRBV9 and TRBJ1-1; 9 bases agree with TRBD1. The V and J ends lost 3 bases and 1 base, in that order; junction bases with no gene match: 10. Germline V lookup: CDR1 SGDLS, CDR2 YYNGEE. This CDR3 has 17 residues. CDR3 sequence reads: CASSALGQGSWNTEAFF. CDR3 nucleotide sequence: TGTGCCAGCAGCGCGCTGGGACAGGGATCCTGGAACACTGAAGCTTTCTTT.

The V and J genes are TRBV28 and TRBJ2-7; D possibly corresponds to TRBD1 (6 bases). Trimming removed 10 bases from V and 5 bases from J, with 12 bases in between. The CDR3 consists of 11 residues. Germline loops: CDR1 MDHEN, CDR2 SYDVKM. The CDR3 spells CATQGTHEQYF. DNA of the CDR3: TGTGCCACCCAGGGGACCCACGAGCAGTACTTC.

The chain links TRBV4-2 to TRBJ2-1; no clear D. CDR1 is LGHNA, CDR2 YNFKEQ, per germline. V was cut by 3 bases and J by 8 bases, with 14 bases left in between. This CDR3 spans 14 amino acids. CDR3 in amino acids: CASSQTTEWDEQFF. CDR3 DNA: TGTGCCAGCAGCCAGACCACGGAGTGGGATGAGCAGTTCTTC.

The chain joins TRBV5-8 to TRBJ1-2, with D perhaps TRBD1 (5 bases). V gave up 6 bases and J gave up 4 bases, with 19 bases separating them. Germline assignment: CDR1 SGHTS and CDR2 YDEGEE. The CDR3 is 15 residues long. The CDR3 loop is CASIIRSRERYGYTF. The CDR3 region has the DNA TGTGCCAGCATCATAAGATCCAGGGAACGCTATGGCTACACCTTC.

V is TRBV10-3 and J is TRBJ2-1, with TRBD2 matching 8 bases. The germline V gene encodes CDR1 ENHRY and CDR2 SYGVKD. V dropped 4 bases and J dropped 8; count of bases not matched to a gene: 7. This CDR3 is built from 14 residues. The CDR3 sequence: CAISVIAGRDEQFF. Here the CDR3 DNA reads TGTGCCATCAGTGTAATAGCGGGACGGGATGAGCAGTTCTTC.

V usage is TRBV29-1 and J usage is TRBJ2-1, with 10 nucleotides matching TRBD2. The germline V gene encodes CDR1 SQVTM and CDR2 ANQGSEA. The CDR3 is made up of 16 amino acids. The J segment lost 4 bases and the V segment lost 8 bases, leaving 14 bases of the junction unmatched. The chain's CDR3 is CSPVGGPGLAYNEQFF. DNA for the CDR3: TGCAGCCCGGTTGGGGGGCCGGGACTAGCGTACAATGAGCAGTTCTTC.

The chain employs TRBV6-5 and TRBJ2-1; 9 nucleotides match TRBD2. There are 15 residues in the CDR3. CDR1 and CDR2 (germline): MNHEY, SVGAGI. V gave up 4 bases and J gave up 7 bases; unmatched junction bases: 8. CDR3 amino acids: CASSSLAGPTNEQFF. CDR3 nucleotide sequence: TGTGCCAGCAGTTCCCTAGCGGGACCGACTAATGAGCAGTTCTTC.

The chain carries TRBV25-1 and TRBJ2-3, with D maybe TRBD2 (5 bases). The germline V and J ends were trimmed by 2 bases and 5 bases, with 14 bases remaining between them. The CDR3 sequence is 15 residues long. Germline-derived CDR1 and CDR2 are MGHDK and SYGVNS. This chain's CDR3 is CASSESPPRGDTQYF. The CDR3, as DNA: TGTGCCAGCAGTGAAAGCCCCCCCCGGGGAGATACGCAGTATTTT.

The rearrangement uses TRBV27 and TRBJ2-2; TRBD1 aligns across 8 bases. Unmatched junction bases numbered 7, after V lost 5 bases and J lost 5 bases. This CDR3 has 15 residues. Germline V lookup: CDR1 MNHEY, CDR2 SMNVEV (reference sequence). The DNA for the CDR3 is TGTGCCAGCAGTCACCGGGACAGGTCGACCGGGGAGCTGTTTTTT. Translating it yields CASSHRDRSTGELFF.

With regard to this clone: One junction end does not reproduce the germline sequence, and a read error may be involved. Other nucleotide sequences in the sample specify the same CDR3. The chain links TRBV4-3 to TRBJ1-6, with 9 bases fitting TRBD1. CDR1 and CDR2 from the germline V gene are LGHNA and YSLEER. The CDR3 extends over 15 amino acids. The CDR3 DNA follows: TGCGCCAGCAGCCATCGGACAGGGGATAATTCGCCCCTCCACTTT. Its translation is CASSHRTGDNSPLHF.

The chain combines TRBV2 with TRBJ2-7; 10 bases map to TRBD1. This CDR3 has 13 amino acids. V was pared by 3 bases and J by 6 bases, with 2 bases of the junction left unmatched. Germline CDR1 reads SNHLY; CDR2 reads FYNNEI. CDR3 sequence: CASSEGQGIEQYF. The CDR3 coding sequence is TGTGCCAGCAGTGAGGGACAGGGGATCGAGCAGTACTTC.

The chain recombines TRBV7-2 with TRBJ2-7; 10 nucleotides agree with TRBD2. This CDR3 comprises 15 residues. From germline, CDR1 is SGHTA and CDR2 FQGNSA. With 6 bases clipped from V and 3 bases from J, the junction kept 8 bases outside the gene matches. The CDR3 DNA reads TGTGCCAGCAGGCCCCCGGCTAGCGGGAGCTACGAGCAGTACTTC. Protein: CASRPPASGSYEQYF.

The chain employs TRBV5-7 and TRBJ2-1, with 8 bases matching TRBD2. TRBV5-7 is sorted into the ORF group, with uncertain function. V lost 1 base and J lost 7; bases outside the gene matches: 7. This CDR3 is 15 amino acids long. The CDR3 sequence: CASSLRREGPNEQFF. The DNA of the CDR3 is TGTGCCAGCAGCTTGAGACGGGAGGGCCCGAATGAGCAGTTCTTC.

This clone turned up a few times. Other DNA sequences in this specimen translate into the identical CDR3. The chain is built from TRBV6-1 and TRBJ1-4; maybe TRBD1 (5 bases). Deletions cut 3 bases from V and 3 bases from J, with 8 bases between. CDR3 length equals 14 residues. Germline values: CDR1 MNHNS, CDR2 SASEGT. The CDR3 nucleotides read TGTGCCAGCAGTGACGGGGGAGCTAATGAAAAACTGTTTTTT. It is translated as CASSDGGANEKLFF.

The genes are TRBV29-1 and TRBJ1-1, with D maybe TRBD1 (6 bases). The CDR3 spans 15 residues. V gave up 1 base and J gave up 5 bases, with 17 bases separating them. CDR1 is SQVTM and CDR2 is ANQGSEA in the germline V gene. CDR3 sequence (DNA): TGCAGCGTTGAAGGAGAATGGCAGGGGTCTACTGAAGCTTTCTTT. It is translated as CSVEGEWQGSTEAFF.